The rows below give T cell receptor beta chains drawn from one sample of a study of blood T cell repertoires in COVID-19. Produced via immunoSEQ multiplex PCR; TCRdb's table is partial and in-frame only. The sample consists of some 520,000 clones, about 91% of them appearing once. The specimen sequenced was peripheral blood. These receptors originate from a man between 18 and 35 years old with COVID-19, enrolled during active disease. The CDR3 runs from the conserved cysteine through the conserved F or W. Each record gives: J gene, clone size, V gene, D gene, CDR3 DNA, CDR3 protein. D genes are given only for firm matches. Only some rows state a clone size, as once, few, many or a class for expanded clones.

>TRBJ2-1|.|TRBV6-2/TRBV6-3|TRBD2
TGTGCCAGCAGTTACGGGACTAGCGGGAGTGAGCAGTTCTTC
CASSYGTSGSEQFF
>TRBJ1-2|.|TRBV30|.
TGTGCCTGGAGTGATGTATCAGAGGCAGCCTATGGCTACACCTTC
CAWSDVSEAAYGYTF
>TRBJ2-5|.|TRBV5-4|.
TGTGCCAGCAGCGTGAACGTTTTGAGCGGCCAAGAGACCCAGTACTTC
CASSVNVLSGQETQYF
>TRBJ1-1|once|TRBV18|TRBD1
TGTGCCAGCTCACCCTCGACAGGGGAAACTGAAGCTTTCTTT
CASSPSTGETEAFF
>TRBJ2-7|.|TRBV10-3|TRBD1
TGTGCCATCAACGACAGGGTTGAAGGCGAGCAGTACTTC
CAINDRVEGEQYF
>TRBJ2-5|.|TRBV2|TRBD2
TGTGCCAGCAAGGCTAGCGGGACCGACCGGGAGACCCAGTACTTC
CASKASGTDRETQYF
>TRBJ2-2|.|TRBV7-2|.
TGTGCCAGCAGCTTTACACGGGTGAACACCGGGGAGCTGTTTTTT
CASSFTRVNTGELFF
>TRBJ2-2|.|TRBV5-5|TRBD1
TGTGCCAGCAGCGCCCGGGACAGGAGAGTCACCGGGGAGCTGTTTTTT
CASSARDRRVTGELFF
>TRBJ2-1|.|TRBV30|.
TGTGCCTCCACCACTCTAAAGGGGTCCTACAATGAGCAGTTCTTC
CASTTLKGSYNEQFF
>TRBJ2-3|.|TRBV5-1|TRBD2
TGCGCCAGCAGCCGCCTAGCGGGGGAACTCACTAGCACAGATACGCAGTATTTT
CASSRLAGELTSTDTQYF
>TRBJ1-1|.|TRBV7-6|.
TGTGCCAGCAGCTTCTCGGGGGAAGCTTTCTTT
CASSFSGEAFF
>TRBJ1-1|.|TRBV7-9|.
TGTGCCAGCAGCACACCCCTCGCTGGTGAAGCTTTCTTT
CASSTPLAGEAFF
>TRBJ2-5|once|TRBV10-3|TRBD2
TGTGCCATCACCCGGGGGGAGGAAGAGACCCAGTACTTC
CAITRGEEETQYF
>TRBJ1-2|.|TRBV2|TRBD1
TGTGCCAGCAGTGAATGGACAGGGGAGAACCAGTACTATGGCTACACCTTC
CASSEWTGENQYYGYTF
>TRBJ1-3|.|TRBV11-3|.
TGTGCCAGCAGCCCCGGGGGGGCCTCTGGAAACACCATATATTTT
CASSPGGASGNTIYF
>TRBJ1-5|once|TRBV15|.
TGTGCCACCAGCACCACTACAGGGCCCCATCAGCCCCAGCATTTT
CATSTTTGPHQPQHF
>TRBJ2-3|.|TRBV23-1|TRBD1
TGCGCCAGCAGTAAATGTAGGGGGCCCGGGACAGAGGTCAAGCGGGATACGCAGTATTTT
CASSKCRGPGTEVKRDTQYF
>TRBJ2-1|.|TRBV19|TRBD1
TGTGCCAGTAAGGGACAGGGGGCCTTCAATGAGCAGTTCTTC
CASKGQGAFNEQFF
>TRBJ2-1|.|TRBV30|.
TGTGCCTGGAAAAGGGGCGATGGATCCTACAATGAGCAGTTCTTC
CAWKRGDGSYNEQFF
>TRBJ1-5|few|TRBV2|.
TGTGCCAGCGTCAAGGTTCTAGGCAATCAGCCCCAGCATTTT
CASVKVLGNQPQHF
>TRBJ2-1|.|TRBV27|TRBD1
TGTGCCAGCAGTCTGACAGGGACCTACAATGAGCAGTTCTTC
CASSLTGTYNEQFF
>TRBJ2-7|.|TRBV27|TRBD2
TGTGCCAGCAGTTTATTGGGTGGGGGGGACTCCTCCTACGAGCAGTACTTC
CASSLLGGGDSSYEQYF
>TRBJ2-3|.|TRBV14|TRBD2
TGTGCCAGCAGCCAAGATGCGGGGGCGCAGTATTTT
CASSQDAGAQYF
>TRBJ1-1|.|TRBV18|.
TGTGCCAGCTCACCACAGCAGGGGAATACTGAAGCTTTCTTT
CASSPQQGNTEAFF
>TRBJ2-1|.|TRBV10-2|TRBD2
TGCGCCAGCAGTCCCGGACTAGCGGCTACCTACAATGAGCAGTTCTTC
CASSPGLAATYNEQFF
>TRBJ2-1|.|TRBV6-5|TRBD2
TGTGCCAGCAGTCCCACTAGCGGGGGCTACAATGAGCAGTTCTTC
CASSPTSGGYNEQFF
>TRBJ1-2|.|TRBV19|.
TGTGCCAGCCTCAGTGGAGGGGTGGGCTACACCTTC
CASLSGGVGYTF
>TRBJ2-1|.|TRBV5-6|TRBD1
TGTGCCAGCAGCTTGTCCTCGGGACAGGGGTATCATGAGCAGTTCTTC
CASSLSSGQGYHEQFF
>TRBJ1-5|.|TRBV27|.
TGTGCCAGCAGTTCCGGGGTACCCAATCAGCCCCAGCATTTT
CASSSGVPNQPQHF
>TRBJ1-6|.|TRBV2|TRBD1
TGTGCCAGCAACCCGGGACAGGATAATTCACCCCTCCACTTT
CASNPGQDNSPLHF
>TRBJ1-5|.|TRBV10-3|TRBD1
TGTGCCATCGGACAGGATCAGCCCCAGCATTTT
CAIGQDQPQHF
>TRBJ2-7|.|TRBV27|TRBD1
TGTGCCAGCAGCCTCTCCTCCCGGACAGGGTATCCCTACGAGCAGTACTTC
CASSLSSRTGYPYEQYF
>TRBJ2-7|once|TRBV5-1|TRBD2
TGCGCCAGCAGCTCGGGACTAGCGGGAGACGAGCAGTACTTC
CASSSGLAGDEQYF
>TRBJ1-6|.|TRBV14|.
TGTGCCAGCAGCCAAATTGCAGGGTCTTCACCCCTCCACTTT
CASSQIAGSSPLHF
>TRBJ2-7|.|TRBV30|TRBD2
TGTGCCTGGAGTATAACCGGGACTAGCGGTCCTGGCGAGCAGTACTTC
CAWSITGTSGPGEQYF
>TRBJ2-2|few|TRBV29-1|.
TGCAGCGTTCGGGACAACCTGAACACCGGGGAGCTGTTTTTT
CSVRDNLNTGELFF
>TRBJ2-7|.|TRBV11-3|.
TGTGCCAGCAGCGCCCGGGACTCCTACGAGCAGTACTTC
CASSARDSYEQYF
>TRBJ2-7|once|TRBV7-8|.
TGTGCCAGCAGCTTAGTTGGCGGCACGAGGGAGCAGTACTTC
CASSLVGGTREQYF
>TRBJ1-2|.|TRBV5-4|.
TGTGCCAGCAGCTTCCGGACAGCCAATGGCTACACCTTC
CASSFRTANGYTF
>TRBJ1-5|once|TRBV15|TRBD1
TGTGCCACCAGCAGAGCCCCAGGGACAGGAACAACGGAGCCCCAGCATTTT
CATSRAPGTGTTEPQHF
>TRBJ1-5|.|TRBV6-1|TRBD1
TGTGCCAGCAGTGAAGGACAGGGGGGCGTTCAGCCCCAGCATTTT
CASSEGQGGVQPQHF
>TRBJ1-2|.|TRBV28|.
TGTGCCAGCAGTCTTTGGGGGGAGAAGTCTGGCTACACCTTC
CASSLWGEKSGYTF
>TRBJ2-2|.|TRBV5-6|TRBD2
TGTGCCAGCAGCTCAGGGACTAAGACCGGGGAGCTGTTTTTT
CASSSGTKTGELFF
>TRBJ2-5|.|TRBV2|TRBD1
TGTGCCAGCAGTGAAGGCGCCGGGACAGGGCTTGAGACCCAGTACTTC
CASSEGAGTGLETQYF
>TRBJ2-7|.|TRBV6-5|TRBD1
TGTGCCAGCAGTTATGACAGGGGGTACGAGCAGTACTTC
CASSYDRGYEQYF
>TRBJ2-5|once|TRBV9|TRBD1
TGTGCCAGCAGCGGTGGCAGGGACAGGGGGCCTTACCCCTTCCAAGAGACCCAGTACTTC
CASSGGRDRGPYPFQETQYF
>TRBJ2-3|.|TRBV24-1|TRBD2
TGTGCCACCAGTGTCGGGACTAGCGGGAGGGGAGATACGCAGTATTTT
CATSVGTSGRGDTQYF
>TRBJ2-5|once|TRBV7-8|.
TGTGCCAGCAGCCGGGACTGGAGAGAGACCCAGTACTTC
CASSRDWRETQYF
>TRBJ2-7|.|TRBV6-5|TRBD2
TGTGCCAGCAGAAGCGGGAGGAGAGAGCAGTACTTC
CASRSGRREQYF